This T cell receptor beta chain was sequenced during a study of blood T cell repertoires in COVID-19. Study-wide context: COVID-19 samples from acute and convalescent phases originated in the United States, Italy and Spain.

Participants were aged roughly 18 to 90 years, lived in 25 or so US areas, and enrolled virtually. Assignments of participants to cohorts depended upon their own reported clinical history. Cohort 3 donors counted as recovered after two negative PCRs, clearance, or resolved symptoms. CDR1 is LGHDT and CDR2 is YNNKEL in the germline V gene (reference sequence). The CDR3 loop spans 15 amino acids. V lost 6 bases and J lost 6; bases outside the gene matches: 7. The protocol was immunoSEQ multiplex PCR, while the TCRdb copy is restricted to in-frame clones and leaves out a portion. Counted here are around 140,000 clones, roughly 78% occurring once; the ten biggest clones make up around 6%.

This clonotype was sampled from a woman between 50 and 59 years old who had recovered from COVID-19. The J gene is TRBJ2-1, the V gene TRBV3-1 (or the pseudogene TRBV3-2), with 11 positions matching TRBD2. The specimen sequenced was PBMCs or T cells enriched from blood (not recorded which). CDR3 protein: CASRISGGAGNEQFF. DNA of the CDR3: TGTGCCAGCAGGATTAGCGGGGGGGCAGGCAATGAGCAGTTCTTC.